This paragraph reports one T cell receptor beta chain. HIV-positive participants all received treatment in the United States. Prior to DNA extraction, the samples held about 1-11 million cryopreserved PBMC. Germline CDR1 and CDR2: SNHLY and FYNNEI. V lost 5 bases and J lost 0, with 7 bases in between. The CDR3 is 14 residues long. Version v3.0 of the immunoSEQ assay ran at survey level. Generated by immunoSEQ multiplex PCR, the TCRdb table keeps only in-frame clones and is missing some. The table records roughly 24,000 clones, roughly 84% of them present only once. This entry belongs to a study of long-term antiretroviral therapy in people with HIV.

Sequencing used unsorted PBMCs, obtained 0.6 years after starting antiretroviral therapy. The source of this sequence is a man in his 60s with HIV. The J gene is TRBJ2-2, the V gene TRBV2; D is unresolved. The CDR3 sequence is CASSPRTNTGELFF. For the CDR3, the DNA is TGTGCCAGCAGTCCCAGGACGAACACCGGGGAGCTGTTTTTT. The variable domain in full, completed from reference TRBV2 and TRBJ2-2, reads EPEVTQTPSHQVTQMGQEVILRCVPISNHLYFYWYRQILGQKVEFLVSFYNNEISEKSEIFDDQFSVERPDGSNFTLKIRSTKLEDSAMYFCASSPRTNTGELFFGEGSRLTVL.